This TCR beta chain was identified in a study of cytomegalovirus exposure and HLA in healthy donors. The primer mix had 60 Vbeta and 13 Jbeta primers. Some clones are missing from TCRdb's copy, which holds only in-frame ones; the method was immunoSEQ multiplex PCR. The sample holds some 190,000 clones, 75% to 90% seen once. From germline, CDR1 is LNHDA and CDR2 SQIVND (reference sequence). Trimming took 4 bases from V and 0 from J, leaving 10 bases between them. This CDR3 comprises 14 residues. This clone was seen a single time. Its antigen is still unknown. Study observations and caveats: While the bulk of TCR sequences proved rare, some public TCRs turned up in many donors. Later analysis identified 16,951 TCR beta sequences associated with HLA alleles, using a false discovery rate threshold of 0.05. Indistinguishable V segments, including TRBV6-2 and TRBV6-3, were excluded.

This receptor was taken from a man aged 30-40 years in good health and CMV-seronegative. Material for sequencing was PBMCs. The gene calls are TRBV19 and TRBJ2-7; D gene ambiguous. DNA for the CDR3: TGTGCCAGTAGTACACTTCCTTCCTCCTACGAGCAGTACTTC. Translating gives CASSTLPSSYEQYF.